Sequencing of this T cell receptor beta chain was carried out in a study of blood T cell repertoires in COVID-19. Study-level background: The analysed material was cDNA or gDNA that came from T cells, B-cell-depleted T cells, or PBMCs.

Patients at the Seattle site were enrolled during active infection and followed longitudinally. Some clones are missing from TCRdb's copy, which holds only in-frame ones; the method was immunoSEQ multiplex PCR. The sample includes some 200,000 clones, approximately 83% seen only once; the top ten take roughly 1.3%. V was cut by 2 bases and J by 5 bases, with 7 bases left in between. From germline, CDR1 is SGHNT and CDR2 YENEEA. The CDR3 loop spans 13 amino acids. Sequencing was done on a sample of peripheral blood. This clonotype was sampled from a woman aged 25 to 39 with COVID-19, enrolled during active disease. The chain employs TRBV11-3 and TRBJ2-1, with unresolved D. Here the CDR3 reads CASSLTTDNEQFF. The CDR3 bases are TGTGCCAGCAGCTTAACAACAGACAATGAGCAGTTCTTC.